This T cell receptor (beta chain) is from a study of blood T cell repertoires in COVID-19. Study details: The cDNA or gDNA used as material had been derived from T cells, B-cell-depleted T cells, or PBMCs.

Some clones are missing from TCRdb's copy, which holds only in-frame ones; the method was immunoSEQ multiplex PCR. The sample shows tens of thousands of clones, around 73% of them seen only once. CDR1 is MNHNS, CDR2 SASEGT, per germline. Trimming left V 4 bases short and J 2 bases short, with 19 bases between. The CDR3 is 17 amino acids. This sequence originates from a man older than 75 with acute or convalescent COVID-19. The sample taken for sequencing was peripheral blood. This rearrangement joins TRBV6-1 to TRBJ2-3; possibly TRBD1 for D (6 bases). Written as DNA, the CDR3 is TGTGCCAGCAGTGCCCCAGTAGGACAGATAACCACAGATACGCAGTATTTT. Translation: CASSAPVGQITTDTQYF.